The 18 T cell receptor beta chains reported below all come from one sample, sequenced in a study of cytomegalovirus exposure and HLA in healthy donors. The PCR made use of 60 Vbeta and 13 Jbeta primers. Profiled with immunoSEQ multiplex PCR; TCRdb holds only in-frame clones, not every one. The data show about 200,000 clones, and the top ten clones hold around 1.1%. Sample: PBMCs. The source is a girl aged 2 to 10 in good health and CMV-seropositive.

The rearrangement uses TRBV11-2 and TRBJ2-1, with a weak D call TRBD2 (5 bases). Germline-derived CDR1 and CDR2 are SGHAT and FQNNGV. CDR3 length equals 15 residues. V lost 6 bases, J lost 7 bases, and 19 bases lay in between. CDR3 sequence: CASRSLSGKPNEQFF. CDR3 nucleotide sequence: TGTGCCAGCAGATCTCTGAGCGGCAAACCTAATGAGCAGTTCTTC.

The chain combines TRBV5-6 with TRBJ1-2; D perhaps matches TRBD1 (6 bases). The V and J ends lost 10 bases and 2 bases respectively, with 15 bases between them. This CDR3 is built from 13 residues. Germline V gene lookup returns CDR1 SGHDT and CDR2 YYEEEE. The CDR3 nucleotides read TGTGCCCCAGGGGCACCACACAACTATGGCTACACCTTC. Translated, it gives CAPGAPHNYGYTF.

The chain has TRBV27 and TRBJ1-2, with 7 bases aligning to TRBD1. Germline V gene sequence: CDR1 MNHEY, CDR2 SMNVEV (reference sequence). V trimming: 5 bases; J trimming: 6 bases; junction bases outside the gene matches: 3. The CDR3 contains 12 residues. The CDR3 nucleotides read TGTGCCAGCAGTCCAGACAGGGATGGCTACACCTTC. This sequence encodes CASSPDRDGYTF.

The chain joins TRBV6-5 to TRBJ2-7; a possible D gene is TRBD1 (6 bases). Per the germline V gene, CDR1 is MNHEY and CDR2 is SVGAGI. The length of the CDR3 is 15 residues. Trimming cost V 6 bases and J 3 bases, with 18 bases left between them. The CDR3 coding sequence is TGTGCCAGCAGCATTACAGGGATTGGACTCTACGAGCAGTACTTC. Translation: CASSITGIGLYEQYF.

V and J are TRBV18 and TRBJ2-5; 7 bases are a match to TRBD2. The germline V gene encodes CDR1 KGHSH and CDR2 LQKENI. J was trimmed by 5 bases and V by 1 base; bases with no gene match: 4. This CDR3 contains 14 residues. DNA of the CDR3: TGTGCCAGCTCACCACGAGAGGGAGGGGAGACCCAGTACTTC. This translates into CASSPREGGETQYF. Variable domain in full (rest from reference TRBV18 and TRBJ2-5): NAGVMQNPRHLVRRRGQEARLRCSPMKGHSHVYWYRQLPEEGLKFMVYLQKENIIDESGMPKERFSAEFPKEGPSILRIQQVVRGDSAAYFCASSPREGGETQYFGPGTRLLVL.

The V and J genes are TRBV5-1 and TRBJ2-1; a possible D gene is TRBD1 (6 bases). The CDR3 is 13 amino acids. The germline V gene encodes CDR1 SGHRS and CDR2 YFSETQ. V was trimmed by 5 bases and J by 6 bases, leaving 12 bases between them. The DNA for the CDR3 is TGCGCCAGCAGGCCAGGGGACCTCAATGAGCAGTTCTTC. Amino acid sequence: CASRPGDLNEQFF.

The rearrangement links TRBV5-1 to TRBJ2-3; D perhaps matches TRBD1 (8 bases). Germline V gives CDR1 SGHRS, CDR2 YFSETQ. V was shortened by 7 bases and J by 3 bases, with 24 bases between the two germline ends. The length of the CDR3 is 17 residues. CDR3 loop: CASSLRPGQGGTDTQYF. The CDR3 coding sequence is TGCGCCAGCTCTCTAAGACCAGGACAGGGAGGGACAGATACGCAGTATTTT. The whole variable domain, remainder taken from reference TRBV5-1 and TRBJ2-3, is KAGVTQTPRYLIKTRGQQVTLSCSPISGHRSVSWYQQTPGQGLQFLFEYFSETQRNKGNFPGRFSGRQFSNSRSEMNVSTLELGDSALYLCASSLRPGQGGTDTQYFGPGTRLTVL.

The rearrangement joins TRBV7-8 to TRBJ2-5; TRBD1 matches 7 bases. The DNA end is a closer match to TRBJ2-7, so the J assignment may be wrong. Germline V gene data show CDR1 as SGHVS and CDR2 as FQNEAQ. The CDR3 length is 14 residues. The CDR3 here is CASSLGQGAYEQYF. In nucleotides, the CDR3 is TGTGCCAGCAGCTTAGGGCAGGGGGCCTACGAGCAGTACTTC.

The chain joins TRBV10-3 to TRBJ2-4; TRBD1 aligns across 9 bases. CDR1 is ENHRY, CDR2 SYGVKD, per germline. This CDR3 comprises 15 residues. Unmatched junction bases numbered 8, after V lost 2 bases and J lost 9 bases. CDR3 in amino acids: CAISETGGDWGIQYF. In nucleotides, the CDR3 is TGTGCCATCAGTGAGACAGGGGGCGACTGGGGCATTCAGTACTTC.

The rearrangement links TRBV5-3 to TRBJ1-2, with 8 positions matching TRBD1. TRBV5-3 is identified as an open reading frame with a role that is uncertain. CDR3 length: 14 residues. V lost 4 bases and J lost 8; bases outside the gene matches: 10. CDR3 nucleotide sequence: TGTGCCAGAAGCCCGACCGGACAGGGCAAGGGCTACACCTTC. It yields the protein CARSPTGQGKGYTF.

This rearrangement joins TRBV6-5 to TRBJ2-7; TRBD2 is a possible D gene (5 bases). The germline gives CDR1 MNHEY, CDR2 SVGAGI. Deletions cut 0 bases from V and 2 bases from J, with 8 bases between. The CDR3 has 14 amino acids. CDR3 sequence: CASSYSPGTYEQYF. The CDR3 DNA sequence: TGTGCCAGCAGTTACTCTCCCGGGACCTACGAGCAGTACTTC.

The chain has TRBV28 and TRBJ2-3; 11 bases map to TRBD2. The V and J ends lost 0 bases and 0 bases, in that order; junction bases with no gene match: 8. The CDR3 loop spans 19 amino acids. Per germline, CDR1 MDHEN and CDR2 SYDVKM. DNA of the CDR3: TGTGCCAGCAGTTTATGGGGACTAGCGGAGGGGTCTAGCACAGATACGCAGTATTTT. Protein: CASSLWGLAEGSSTDTQYF.

This chain links TRBV6-1 with TRBJ2-3; 7 positions match TRBD1. Trimming at V came to 6 bases and at J to 2 bases, leaving 8 bases not matched to a gene. CDR1 and CDR2 (germline): MNHNS, SASEGT. The CDR3 totals 15 residues. CDR3 sequence (DNA): TGTGCCAGCAGGGACCTGAGGGGGCCCACAGATACGCAGTATTTT. It is translated as CASRDLRGPTDTQYF.

The chain employs TRBV7-8 and TRBJ1-1; D ambiguous. The CDR3 length is 16 residues. Germline V lookup: CDR1 SGHVS, CDR2 FQNEAQ. Between the trimmed V and J ends, which lost 4 bases and 1 base, there was a span of 16 bases. CDR3 region: CASSSPLGRANTEAFF. CDR3 DNA: TGTGCCAGCAGCTCCCCGTTAGGGAGGGCGAACACTGAAGCTTTCTTT. Full variable domain (rest looked up from reference TRBV7-8 and TRBJ1-1): GAGVSQSPRYKVAKRGQDVALRCDPISGHVSLFWYQQALGQGPEFLTYFQNEAQLDKSGLPSDRFFAERPEGSVSTLKIQRTQQEDSAVYLCASSSPLGRANTEAFFGQGTRLTVV.

The V and J genes are TRBV11-2 and TRBJ1-5; 8 nucleotides agree with TRBD1. Germline trimming cut 5 bases from V and 5 bases from J; bases unmatched to any gene: 2. Germline V gene sequence: CDR1 SGHAT, CDR2 FQNNGV. The CDR3 contains 13 residues. The CDR3 region has the DNA TGTGCCAGCAGCGAGACAGGGGATCAGCCCCAGCATTTT. Protein: CASSETGDQPQHF.

The CDR3: CASSLPRGGNTDTQYF. DNA for the CDR3: TGTGCCAGCAGCCTACCTCGCGGGGGAAACACAGATACGCAGTATTTT. The chain combines TRBV5-4 with TRBJ2-3; 7 bases fit TRBD2. CDR3 length: 16 amino acids. After removal of 4 bases from V and 2 bases from J, the junction contained 10 bases not matched to a gene. CDR1 is SGHNT, CDR2 YYREEE, per germline (reference sequence).

CDR3 nucleotide sequence: TGTGCCAGCAGCTCCCGACCGTGGGGCCCCAAAGAGACCCAGTACTTC. Translating gives CASSSRPWGPKETQYF. The rearrangement uses TRBV5-6 and TRBJ2-5; a weak D match, TRBD1 (5 bases). Germline V lookup: CDR1 SGHDT, CDR2 YYEEEE. With 3 bases removed from V and 3 bases from J, the gap between germline ends came to 18 bases. The CDR3 extends over 16 amino acids.

The gene calls are TRBV15 and TRBJ1-5; D remains unclear. This CDR3 comprises 14 residues. The germline gives CDR1 LNHNV, CDR2 YYDKDF (reference sequence). V was trimmed by 3 bases and J by 0 bases, leaving 6 bases between them. CDR3 nucleotide sequence: TGTGCCACCAGCAGGACATATAGCAATCAGCCCCAGCATTTT. Translation gives CATSRTYSNQPQHF.